A selection of T cell receptor beta chains follows, all from one sample in a study of T-cell memory formation after mild COVID-19. One entry per CDR3 protein, called by TCRdb with MiXCR from the 5' RACE reads. The repertoire holds 300,000 to 350,000 distinct CDR3 sequences, just under 20% seen once, with around 21% in the top ten. Sequencing used PBMCs or a T cell subset sorted from them (not recorded which). Receptor source: a man aged 18 to 35 who had mild COVID-19 (a few samples of this study predate the infection). Cell type and time point are not known. The CDR3 runs from the conserved cysteine through the conserved F or W. Each record gives: J gene, clone size, D gene, V gene, CDR3 DNA, CDR3 protein. The D gene is left open where the match is weak. The size of a clone is reported for some rows only, either as once, few or many, or as a class for expanded clones.

TRBJ1-1 | - | - | TRBV3-1 | TGTGCCAGCAGCGACTTAAGCGGGGACACTGAAGCTTTCTTT | CASSDLSGDTEAFF
TRBJ1-1 | - | TRBD1 | TRBV5-1 | TGCGCCAGCAGCTTGGAGGGGGCGGCGGCTGAAGCTTTCTTT | CASSLEGAAAEAFF
TRBJ1-1 | - | TRBD1 | TRBV20-1 | TGCAGTGCTAGAGATCGGAGGGGGCAAAGTAACACTGAAGCTTTCTTT | CSARDRRGQSNTEAFF
TRBJ1-6 | many | - | TRBV6-5 | TGTGCCAGCCGCAGTTATAATTCACCCCTCCACTTT | CASRSYNSPLHF
TRBJ2-2 | few | - | TRBV4-3 | TGCGCCAGCAGCCAAGATACTCCAGGGGCCGGGGAGCTGTTTTTT | CASSQDTPGAGELFF
TRBJ2-7 | few | - | TRBV7-2 | TGTGCCAGCAGCCCCGGGGATCTCCACTCCTACGAGCAGTACTTC | CASSPGDLHSYEQYF
TRBJ2-5 | once | TRBD1 | TRBV7-9 | TGTGCCAGCAGCTTAATGCCGGGACAGGGGCAAGAGACCCAGTACTTC | CASSLMPGQGQETQYF
TRBJ2-1 | - | TRBD1 | TRBV12-3/TRBV12-4 | TGTGCCAGCAGACCAGGACAGGGCTGGAATGAGCAGTTCTTC | CASRPGQGWNEQFF
TRBJ2-5 | - | TRBD1 | TRBV7-9 | TGTGCCAGCAGCTGGACAGGAAACCTAGAGACCCAGTACTTC | CASSWTGNLETQYF
TRBJ1-1 | once | TRBD1 | TRBV20-1 | TGCAGTGCAGCCACAGGGGGCGCGGGAGCTTTCTTT | CSAATGGAGAFF
TRBJ2-5 | few | - | TRBV23-1 | TGCGCCAGCAGTCTCATATGCCCGAGGAGTGGGACCCAGTACTTC | CASSLICPRSGTQYF
TRBJ2-1 | few | TRBD1 | TRBV18 | TGTGCCAGCTCACCCCCAGGGGGAATCGCCTACAATGAGCAGTTCTTC | CASSPPGGIAYNEQFF
TRBJ2-6 | - | - | TRBV15 | TGTGCCACCAGCAGAGAATACACCATCTCTGGGGCCAACGTCCTGACTTTC | CATSREYTISGANVLTF
TRBJ2-2 | - | - | TRBV4-2 | TGTGCCAGCAGCCAAGACAGGGGTACCGGGGAGCTGTTTTTT | CASSQDRGTGELFF
TRBJ2-2 | many | TRBD2 | TRBV18 | TGTGCCAGCTCACTAAGGCTAGCGGGATCGAACACCGGGGAGCTGTTTTTT | CASSLRLAGSNTGELFF
TRBJ2-5 | few | - | TRBV20-1 | TGCAGTGCTAGAGAGGGACGGCCCCAAGAGACCCAGTACTTC | CSAREGRPQETQYF
TRBJ1-1 | many | - | TRBV7-6 | TGTGCCAGCAGCTTGTGGGGATGGAACACTGAAGCTTTCTTT | CASSLWGWNTEAFF
TRBJ2-4 | - | - | TRBV28 | TGTGCCAGCAGTTTTGGAAACATTCAGTACTTC | CASSFGNIQYF
TRBJ2-5 | - | - | TRBV5-4 | TGTGCCAGCAGCTCGGAGGCGCAAGAGACCCAGTACTTC | CASSSEAQETQYF
TRBJ2-2 | - | - | TRBV7-2 | TGTGCCAGCAGCTTAACCGGGGGTGACGGGGAGCTGTTTTTT | CASSLTGGDGELFF
TRBJ1-6 | - | TRBD1 | TRBV5-1 | TGCGCCAGCAGCGCAGGGACAGGGCTTTCACCCCTCCACTTT | CASSAGTGLSPLHF
TRBJ1-5 | - | TRBD1 | TRBV4-3 | TGCGCCAGCAGCCAAGAGGCCCTCCCAGGGGGCTCTCAGCCCCAGCATTTT | CASSQEALPGGSQPQHF
TRBJ1-1 | - | - | TRBV7-3 | TGTGCCAGCAGCTCCAACATGAACACTGAAGCTTTCTTT | CASSSNMNTEAFF
TRBJ1-1 | - | TRBD1 | TRBV20-1 | TGCAGTGCTCCGGGACAGCTGAACACTGAAGCTTTCTTT | CSAPGQLNTEAFF
TRBJ2-7 | - | - | TRBV4-3 | TGCGCCAGCAGCCACCTCCGGGCCGACGAGCAGTACTTC | CASSHLRADEQYF
TRBJ2-7 | - | TRBD1 | TRBV5-1 | TGCGCCAGCAGCGCCGGACAGGGAAATAGCGACGAGCAGTACTTC | CASSAGQGNSDEQYF
TRBJ1-1 | few | - | TRBV20-1 | TGCAGTGCTAGAGGCAGGGGGAACACTGAAGCTTTCTTT | CSARGRGNTEAFF
TRBJ2-1 | - | - | TRBV19 | TGTGCCAGTAGTATAGATCCAGGGGCAGGTGCCTACAATGAGCAGTTCTTC | CASSIDPGAGAYNEQFF
TRBJ1-2 | - | - | TRBV7-6 | TGTGCCAGCAGCCCAGGGATCGGTGGCTACACCTTC | CASSPGIGGYTF